A selection of T cell receptor beta chains follows, all from one sample in a study of cytomegalovirus exposure and HLA in healthy donors. Assay: immunoSEQ multiplex PCR; the TCRdb copy retains only in-frame clones and omits some. The table shows some 46,000 clones, with 80% to 95% occurring only once. Sequencing input: PBMCs. These receptors were obtained from a man in his late teens or twenties in good health and CMV-seronegative. Each CDR3 is given with its conserved first and last residue. Fields, in order: V gene, clone size, J gene, CDR3 length, D gene, CDR3 protein, CDR3 DNA. A D gene is named only where the DNA matches it firmly. A row's size may be missing; if present it is once, few, many or a size class.

>TRBV4-1|-|TRBJ1-3|17|TRBD1
CASSQVWDRGGRNTIYF
TGCGCCAGCAGCCAAGTGTGGGACAGGGGGGGGAGAAACACCATATATTTT
>TRBV29-1|-|TRBJ2-3|14|-
CSVDMERVTDTQYF
TGCAGCGTTGACATGGAGCGAGTCACAGATACGCAGTATTTT
>TRBV6-5|-|TRBJ1-1|14|-
CASRKDTMNTEAFF
TGTGCCAGCAGGAAGGACACCATGAACACTGAAGCTTTCTTT
>TRBV5-4|once|TRBJ2-7|11|TRBD2
CASSRGGEQYF
TGTGCCAGCAGCCGGGGGGGCGAGCAGTACTTC
>TRBV5-6|-|TRBJ2-7|15|TRBD1
CASSSGTGPTYEQYF
TGTGCCAGCAGCTCAGGGACAGGGCCCACCTACGAGCAGTACTTC
>TRBV14|-|TRBJ1-4|13|-
CASSHQQGRKLFF
TGTGCCAGCAGCCACCAACAGGGTCGAAAACTGTTTTTT
>TRBV7-3|-|TRBJ2-5|15|TRBD2
CASSLGSGGEETQYF
TGTGCCAGCAGCTTGGGTAGCGGGGGAGAAGAGACCCAGTACTTC
>TRBV7-3|few|TRBJ2-3|17|TRBD2
CASSLTASGAGTDTQYF
TGTGCCAGCAGCTTAACGGCTAGCGGGGCAGGCACAGATACGCAGTATTTT
>TRBV4-3|-|TRBJ1-2|15|-
CASSQEMSQGYGYTF
TGCGCCAGCAGCCAAGAAATGTCGCAGGGGTATGGCTACACCTTC
>TRBV4-2|-|TRBJ2-7|14|-
CASSQVTGTYEQYF
TGTGCCAGCAGCCAAGTAACCGGGACCTACGAGCAGTACTTC
>TRBV4-3|-|TRBJ2-3|20|TRBD2
CASSQVAWTSGGVDTDTQYF
TGCGCCAGCAGCCAAGTCGCCTGGACTAGCGGGGGGGTAGACACAGATACGCAGTATTTT
>TRBV27|-|TRBJ2-5|15|TRBD2
CASRLAGGPGETQYF
TGTGCCAGCCGATTAGCGGGAGGGCCGGGGGAGACCCAGTACTTC
>TRBV19|-|TRBJ2-6|15|-
CASSIQSSGANVLTF
TGTGCCAGTAGTATTCAGTCCTCTGGGGCCAACGTCCTGACTTTC
>TRBV7-2|-|TRBJ1-1|14|-
CASSAQGVATEAFF
TGTGCCAGCAGCGCCCAGGGTGTCGCCACTGAAGCTTTCTTT
>TRBV18|-|TRBJ1-1|13|-
CASSPGGLTEAFF
TGTGCCAGCTCACCCGGGGGGCTCACTGAAGCTTTCTTT
>TRBV9|-|TRBJ2-5|16|TRBD2
CASSVGGGALVETQYF
TGTGCCAGCAGCGTTGGCGGGGGGGCCTTGGTTGAGACCCAGTACTTC
>TRBV2|-|TRBJ2-5|12|-
CASSLDRETQYF
TGTGCCAGCAGTCTGGACAGAGAGACCCAGTACTTC
>TRBV9|-|TRBJ2-2|17|-
CASSLSSGRANTGELFF
TGTGCCAGCAGCCTTTCAAGTGGGAGAGCGAACACCGGGGAGCTGTTTTTT
>TRBV27|-|TRBJ1-2|14|TRBD1
CASSPLRQGYGYTF
TGTGCCAGCAGTCCCCTCCGACAGGGCTATGGCTACACCTTC